A single sample gave rise to the 23 T cell receptor beta chains below, sequenced in a study of T cells in tumors after PD-1 blockade. The protocol was immunoSEQ multiplex PCR, while the TCRdb copy is restricted to in-frame clones and leaves out a portion. The sample lists 40,000 to 55,000 clones, 79% seen once, with around 15% in the top ten. Sequenced here: PBMCs, sampled before anti-PD-1 treatment. The receptors were sampled from a human donor with basal cell carcinoma.

The chain links TRBV5-4 to TRBJ1-6; D possibly corresponds to TRBD1 (6 bases). The germline V gene has CDR1 SGHNT and CDR2 YYREEE (reference sequence). The CDR3 sequence is 15 residues long. Trimming cost V 4 bases and J 3 bases, with 11 bases left between them. CDR3 residues: CASSHRQDYNSPLHF. The CDR3 nucleotides read TGTGCCAGCAGCCACAGACAGGACTATAATTCACCCCTCCACTTT. The variable domain in full, completed from reference TRBV5-4 and TRBJ1-6, reads ETGVTQSPTHLIKTRGQQVTLRCSSQSGHNTVSWYQQALGQGPQFIFQYYREEENGRGNFPPRFSGLQFPNYSSELNVNALELDDSALYLCASSHRQDYNSPLHFGNGTRLTVT.

This clone turned up a few times. V usage is TRBV6-5 and J usage is TRBJ1-5, with a weak D call TRBD1 (5 bases). V was pared by 6 bases and J by 2 bases, with 14 bases between. Germline values: CDR1 MNHEY, CDR2 SVGAGI. The CDR3 is 15 amino acids. The CDR3 region has the DNA TGTGCCAGCAGGCCTGCTAGGGGAGGCAATCAGCCCCAGCATTTT. It encodes CASRPARGGNQPQHF.

This chain joins TRBV9 and TRBJ1-5, with no clear D. V was pared by 4 bases and J by 0 bases, with 11 bases between. Per the germline V gene, CDR1 is SGDLS and CDR2 is YYNGEE. The CDR3 runs to 15 residues. In DNA, the CDR3 is TGTGCCAGCAGCCTAGACGCATATAGCAATCAGCCCCAGCATTTT. Encoded protein: CASSLDAYSNQPQHF.

This clone came up once. The chain employs TRBV6-6 and TRBJ2-3, with 9 bases fitting TRBD1. This CDR3 has 15 residues. Trimming removed 5 bases from V and 4 bases from J; junction bases left unmatched: 7. Germline CDR1 reads MNHNY; CDR2 reads SVGAGI (reference sequence). In nucleotides, the CDR3 is TGTGCCAGCAGTGACAGGGGGGGAGCCCCAGATACGCAGTATTTT. This sequence encodes CASSDRGGAPDTQYF.

Written as DNA, the CDR3 is TGTGCCAGCAGCCTGGTGGGGGCGAAAAACACTGAAGCTTTCTTT. Its protein is CASSLVGAKNTEAFF. This chain uses TRBV5-4 with TRBJ1-1; a possible D gene is TRBD1 (6 bases). Germline CDR1 and CDR2: SGHNT and YYREEE (reference sequence). The CDR3 loop spans 15 amino acids. V was clipped by 4 bases and J by 2 bases, with 15 bases between them. The variable domain in full, with the rest retrieved from reference TRBV5-4 and TRBJ1-1, is ETGVTQSPTHLIKTRGQQVTLRCSSQSGHNTVSWYQQALGQGPQFIFQYYREEENGRGNFPPRFSGLQFPNYSSELNVNALELDDSALYLCASSLVGAKNTEAFFGQGTRLTVV.

V gene TRBV10-2 combines with J gene TRBJ2-1; the match to TRBD2 covers 12 bases. V shed 7 bases and J 4 bases; nucleotides not matched to a gene: 5. Germline CDR1 and CDR2: WSHSY and SAAADI. The CDR3 sequence is 15 residues long. Here the CDR3 reads CASKRTSGDYNEQFF. In nucleotides, the CDR3 is TGCGCCAGCAAGAGGACTAGCGGGGATTACAATGAGCAGTTCTTC.

The V call is TRBV6-1, the J call TRBJ1-1; D not certain. There are 16 residues in the CDR3. The germline V gene encodes CDR1 MNHNS and CDR2 SASEGT. V lost 3 bases to trimming and J lost 4 bases, with 18 bases between them. The CDR3 is CASSESRVSFGTEAFF. CDR3 nucleotide sequence: TGTGCCAGCAGTGAGTCAAGGGTCTCTTTCGGCACTGAAGCTTTCTTT.

The chain is built from TRBV11-2 and TRBJ2-5, with no clear D. Deletions cut 5 bases from V and 4 bases from J, with 26 bases between. Germline CDR1 is SGHAT and CDR2 is FQNNGV. This CDR3 contains 18 residues. The CDR3 nucleotides read TGTGCCAGCAGCAACAGCCTACAACTGTCGAGGAGACGAGAGACCCAGTACTTC. Translation gives CASSNSLQLSRRRETQYF.

This chain uses TRBV2 with TRBJ2-7; tentative D call: TRBD1 (5 bases). Between the trimmed V and J ends, which lost 6 bases and 6 bases, there was a span of 24 bases. Looked up from germline, CDR1 is SNHLY and CDR2 is FYNNEI. The CDR3 contains 16 residues. The CDR3 DNA reads TGTGCCAGCAGCGGACACGGATTCGTCTTAGTTTTCGAGCAGTACTTC. This encodes CASSGHGFVLVFEQYF.

The chain carries TRBV7-3 and TRBJ1-2; TRBD1 aligns across 9 bases. The CDR3 consists of 15 residues. The V segment lost 4 bases and the J segment 5 bases; nucleotides outside the gene matches: 8. Germline V gives CDR1 SGHTA, CDR2 FQGTGA. The CDR3 bases are TGTGCCAGCAGCTCGGGACAGGGAGAGGGGTATGGCTACACCTTC. Translating it yields CASSSGQGEGYGYTF.

The chain carries TRBV7-9 and TRBJ1-1; D call uncertain. CDR3 length equals 13 residues. The germline gives CDR1 SEHNR, CDR2 FQNEAQ (reference sequence). V lost 1 base to trimming and J lost 1 base, with 4 bases between them. Written as DNA, the CDR3 is TGTGCCAGCAGCTTAGGCTGGAACACTGAAGCTTTCTTT. Translated, it gives CASSLGWNTEAFF. The whole variable domain, filled in from reference TRBV7-9 and TRBJ1-1, reads DTGVSQNPRHKITKRGQNVTFRCDPISEHNRLYWYRQTLGQGPEFLTYFQNEAQLEKSRLLSDRFSAERPKGSFSTLEIQRTEQGDSAMYLCASSLGWNTEAFFGQGTRLTVV.

CDR3 loop: CASSPDPTGTGYTF. The CDR3 DNA reads TGTGCCAGCAGCCCAGACCCCACAGGAACTGGCTACACCTTC. The gene calls are TRBV7-3 and TRBJ1-2; tentatively, D is TRBD1 (5 bases). Germline lookup yields CDR1 SGHTA and CDR2 FQGTGA. This CDR3 comprises 14 residues. Trimming shortened V by 5 bases and J by 7 bases, and 17 bases separated the two germline ends.

This clone was seen just once. The chain has TRBV15 and TRBJ2-3; TRBD1 matches at 10 bases. CDR3 length equals 17 residues. Trimming at V came to 0 bases and at J to 11 bases, leaving 14 bases not matched to a gene. The V gene's germline CDR1 is LNHNV and CDR2 YYDKDF (reference sequence). CDR3 amino acids: CATSRDIRTGGTLEQYF. DNA of the CDR3: TGTGCCACCAGCAGAGATATTAGGACAGGGGGTACCTTGGAGCAGTATTTT. The full variable domain, in which reference TRBV15 and TRBJ2-3 provide the parts outside the CDR3, is DAMVIQNPRYQVTQFGKPVTLSCSQTLNHNVMYWYQQKSSQAPKLLFHYYDKDFNNEADTPDNFQSRRPNTSFCFLDIRSPGLGDTAMYLCATSRDIRTGGTLEQYFGPGTRLTVL.

The gene calls are TRBV7-9 and TRBJ1-2; D remains ambiguous. V was clipped by 6 bases and J by 3 bases, with 17 bases between them. Germline V gives CDR1 SEHNR, CDR2 FQNEAQ (reference sequence). This CDR3 contains 15 residues. The CDR3 region is CASRAHVGSHYGYTF. Written as DNA, the CDR3 is TGTGCCAGCAGGGCCCACGTGGGGTCTCACTATGGCTACACCTTC.

V gene TRBV28 combines with J gene TRBJ1-2, with D maybe TRBD1 (6 bases). V was clipped by 9 bases and J by 4 bases, with 9 bases between them. The germline V gene has CDR1 MDHEN and CDR2 SYDVKM. This CDR3 region has 11 residues. CDR3 bases: TGTGCCAGACTGGACAGCTATGGCTACACCTTC. This gives the protein CARLDSYGYTF.

V is TRBV16 and J is TRBJ2-7; a possible D gene is TRBD1 (5 bases). Germline lookup yields CDR1 KGHSY and CDR2 FQNENV. The CDR3 loop spans 16 amino acids. The ends were cut back, 0 bases at V and 5 bases at J, with 17 bases in the middle. The CDR3 nucleotides are TGTGCCAGCAGCCAATCTCGGCAGGGAAGTTCCCACGAGCAGTACTTC. It translates to CASSQSRQGSSHEQYF.

The gene calls are TRBV27 and TRBJ1-2; TRBD1 is a possible D gene (6 bases). CDR3 length: 18 residues. Trimming shortened V by 2 bases and J by 0 bases, and 19 bases separated the two germline ends. Germline loops: CDR1 MNHEY, CDR2 SMNVEV (reference sequence). CDR3 sequence reads: CASSLQGRGGAPNYGYTF. DNA of the CDR3: TGTGCCAGCAGTTTACAGGGCCGGGGGGGGGCGCCTAACTATGGCTACACCTTC.

This clone was counted a single time. The chain uses TRBV7-9 and TRBJ1-2; D possibly corresponds to TRBD1 (6 bases). CDR1 is SEHNR and CDR2 is FQNEAQ in the germline V gene (reference sequence). Trimming took off 4 bases at V and 7 bases at J, with 22 bases between the two ends. The CDR3 spans 16 residues. CDR3 sequence (DNA): TGTGCCAGCAGCTCCGACAGGCGGGGGGCAGGGACTGGCTACACCTTC. Translation: CASSSDRRGAGTGYTF.

The J gene is TRBJ1-1, the V gene TRBV12-3 or TRBV12-4; 7 bases line up with TRBD1. The CDR3 extends over 13 amino acids. The J segment lost 1 base and the V segment lost 8 bases, leaving 4 bases of the junction unmatched. Written as DNA, the CDR3 is TGTGCCAGCCTCGGGACAGCGAACACTGAAGCTTTCTTT. Its protein product is CASLGTANTEAFF.

The J gene is TRBJ2-4, the V gene TRBV3-1 (or the pseudogene TRBV3-2); D is unclear. The CDR3 is 13 amino acids. Trimming stripped 2 bases from V and 9 bases from J, with 11 bases between. CDR1 and CDR2 (germline): LGHDT, YNNKEL (reference sequence). The CDR3 protein is CASSQKGTRIQYF. DNA for the CDR3: TGTGCCAGCAGCCAAAAGGGTACCCGCATTCAGTACTTC.

This clone was seen only once. The rearrangement links TRBV27 to TRBJ1-5; D possibly corresponds to TRBD1 (6 bases). CDR3 length: 15 amino acids. Germline loops: CDR1 MNHEY, CDR2 SMNVEV (reference sequence). V shed 0 bases and J shed 4 bases, with 10 bases lying between them. The CDR3 nucleotides are TGTGCCAGCAGTTTATCCCACAGGGCTAATCAGCCCCAGCATTTT. Translating gives CASSLSHRANQPQHF.

V usage is TRBV3-1 (or the pseudogene TRBV3-2) and J usage is TRBJ1-3; 11 nucleotides align to TRBD1. CDR1 LGHDT and CDR2 YNNKEL come from the germline V gene (reference sequence). The CDR3 length is 15 residues. V lost 4 bases and J lost 2; bases outside the gene matches: 1. CDR3 DNA sequence: TGTGCCAGCAGCCCGGGACAGGGGGCTGGAAACACCATATATTTT. Amino acid sequence: CASSPGQGAGNTIYF.

The gene calls are TRBV3-1 (or the pseudogene TRBV3-2) and TRBJ1-4, with D possibly being TRBD1 (6 bases). The V end lost 4 bases, the J end lost 8 bases, and 11 bases lay between the germline ends. The CDR3 runs 13 residues. Germline V lookup: CDR1 LGHDT, CDR2 YNNKEL (reference sequence). The CDR3 protein is CASSRGASEKLFF. DNA of the CDR3: TGTGCCAGCAGCCGGGGGGCGAGCGAAAAACTGTTTTTT.